These 8 T cell receptor beta chains share one sample of origin, sequenced in a study of blood T cell repertoires in COVID-19. Using immunoSEQ multiplex PCR, the repertoire was profiled, and TCRdb retains in-frame clones only, with some absent. The sample comprises hundreds of thousands of clones, around three quarters of which are singletons, and 3.3% rests with the top ten. The material sequenced was peripheral blood. These receptors originate from a woman older than 75 with acute or convalescent COVID-19.

The chain is built from TRBV19 and TRBJ1-1, with TRBD1 identical over 7 bases. The CDR3 is 15 amino acids. V shed 6 bases, J shed 0 bases, and the junction held 7 bases outside the gene matches. Germline lookup yields CDR1 LNHDA and CDR2 SQIVND (reference sequence). As DNA, the CDR3 is TGTGCCAGTAGCGGAATCCAGGGGGTGAACACTGAAGCTTTCTTT. Amino acids: CASSGIQGVNTEAFF.

The chain joins TRBV7-9 to TRBJ1-1; TRBD1 aligns across 8 bases. The CDR3 runs 15 residues. Germline V gene sequence: CDR1 SEHNR, CDR2 FQNEAQ (reference sequence). Trimming at V came to 5 bases and at J to 3 bases, leaving 8 bases not matched to a gene. The CDR3 bases are TGTGCCAGCAGCCCACAGACAGGGGTGGACACTGAAGCTTTCTTT. Translation gives CASSPQTGVDTEAFF. The full variable domain, with the rest looked up from reference TRBV7-9 and TRBJ1-1, is DTGVSQNPRHKITKRGQNVTFRCDPISEHNRLYWYRQTLGQGPEFLTYFQNEAQLEKSRLLSDRFSAERPKGSFSTLEIQRTEQGDSAMYLCASSPQTGVDTEAFFGQGTRLTVV.

This clone turned up a few times. The rearrangement uses TRBV5-1 and TRBJ1-2; possible D gene TRBD1, 6 bases. The V and J ends lost 4 bases and 6 bases respectively, with 13 bases between them. CDR3 length equals 13 residues. Germline CDR1 is SGHRS and CDR2 is YFSETQ. Here the CDR3 reads CASSEQGGHGYTF. The CDR3 DNA sequence: TGCGCCAGCAGCGAACAGGGTGGCCATGGCTACACCTTC.

The chain is built from TRBV5-1 and TRBJ2-7; 8 nucleotides line up with TRBD1. Germline V gene lookup returns CDR1 SGHRS and CDR2 YFSETQ. There are 14 residues in the CDR3. V trimming: 7 bases; J trimming: 6 bases; junction bases outside the gene matches: 12. The CDR3 loop reads CASLKDPGGSEQYF. The CDR3, as DNA: TGCGCCAGCCTAAAGGACCCAGGGGGCTCCGAGCAGTACTTC.

This clone occurred many times. Here the CDR3 reads CASSLDRARKLFF. The CDR3 DNA sequence: TGTGCCAGCAGTTTGGACAGGGCAAGGAAACTGTTTTTT. The chain couples TRBV12-3 or TRBV12-4 to TRBJ1-4; 8 nucleotides match TRBD1. There are 13 residues in the CDR3. V lost 3 bases and J lost 11; bases outside the gene matches: 5.

As for this clone: Other DNA sequences in the same sample also yield this CDR3. This chain uses TRBV6-5 with TRBJ1-3; TRBD1 might be the D (5 bases). Germline V gene lookup returns CDR1 MNHEY and CDR2 SVGAGI. The CDR3 has 13 amino acids. The V end was cut by 7 bases, the J end by 0 bases, with 7 bases between. The DNA for the CDR3 is TGTGCCAGCACCGGGGGCTCTGGAAACACCATATATTTT. Its translation is CASTGGSGNTIYF.

The genes are TRBV19 and TRBJ2-3, with a tentative D call TRBD2 (6 bases). CDR3 length equals 13 residues. Trimming removed 9 bases from V and 0 bases from J, with 10 bases in between. Germline lookup yields CDR1 LNHDA and CDR2 SQIVND (reference sequence). The CDR3 sequence is CASRDFSTDTQYF. The CDR3 DNA is TGTGCCAGCCGGGACTTTAGCACAGATACGCAGTATTTT.

The rearrangement links TRBV30 to TRBJ2-7; perhaps TRBD1 as D (6 bases). CDR1 is GTSNPN and CDR2 is SVGIG in the germline V gene (reference sequence). V shed 3 bases and J shed 2 bases, with 11 bases lying between them. The CDR3 is made up of 13 amino acids. The CDR3 sequence is CAWRKDRPYEQYF. The CDR3 DNA reads as TGTGCCTGGAGAAAGGACAGACCCTACGAGCAGTACTTC.